The T cell receptor (beta chain) under discussion was sequenced for a study of cytomegalovirus exposure and HLA in healthy donors. PCR involved 60 Vbeta and 13 Jbeta primers. Only in-frame clones appear in the TCRdb table, and some are missing; sequencing was by immunoSEQ multiplex PCR. The data show approximately 110,000 clones, approximately 70% seen once. The germline V and J ends were trimmed by 5 bases and 0 bases, with 17 bases remaining between them. CDR1 MDHEN and CDR2 SYDVKM come from the germline V gene. The CDR3 contains 16 residues. The rearrangement joins TRBV28 to TRBJ2-7; no firm D call. Sequences were obtained from PBMCs. The source of this sequence is a man aged 25-45 years in good health and CMV-seropositive. The CDR3 nucleotides are TGTGCCAGCAGTCCCCCCTTACCATATAGCTCCTACGAGCAGTACTTC. Its translation: CASSPPLPYSSYEQYF. The complete variable domain, with remaining parts taken from reference TRBV28 and TRBJ2-7, reads DVKVTQSSRYLVKRTGEKVFLECVQDMDHENMFWYRQDPGLGLRLIYFSYDVKMKEKGDIPEGYSVSREKKERFSLILESASTNQTSMYLCASSPPLPYSSYEQYFGPGTRLTVT.